The 23 T cell receptor beta chains below come from one sample, sequenced in a study of cytotoxic CD8 clonotypes in ibrutinib-treated CLL. Sequencing used immunoSEQ multiplex PCR; TCRdb keeps in-frame clones, though not all of them. The sample has 76,000 or so clones; around four fifths are singletons. The sample consisted of PBMCs, taken after 24 months of ibrutinib treatment. These receptor sequences come from a human donor with chronic lymphocytic leukemia.

This chain uses TRBV4-1 with TRBJ2-2; 10 bases fit TRBD1. The germline V gene encodes CDR1 MGHRA and CDR2 YSYEKL. V shed 0 bases, J shed 1 base, and the junction held 5 bases outside the gene matches. This CDR3 contains 18 residues. The CDR3 loop is CASSQDRQGAVNTGELFF. CDR3 DNA: TGCGCCAGCAGCCAAGACAGACAGGGGGCAGTGAACACCGGGGAGCTGTTTTTT.

This chain connects TRBV5-1 to TRBJ2-7; TRBD2 matches at 8 bases. V was pared by 4 bases and J by 1 base, with 7 bases of the junction left unmatched. The CDR3 covers 15 residues. Germline CDR1 and CDR2: SGHRS and YFSETQ. CDR3 DNA sequence: TGCGCCAGCAGCGGCAGCGGGAGTGTGTCCTACGAGCAGTACTTC. Translation gives CASSGSGSVSYEQYF.

CDR3: CASSGDRGSETQYF. DNA of the CDR3: TGTGCCAGCAGTGGGGACAGGGGTTCAGAGACCCAGTACTTC. The chain couples TRBV25-1 to TRBJ2-5, with TRBD1 matching 10 bases. CDR1 is MGHDK and CDR2 is SYGVNS in the germline V gene. Trimming removed 4 bases from V and 4 bases from J; junction bases left unmatched: 3. The CDR3 runs 14 residues.

The chain couples TRBV5-4 to TRBJ2-1, with 10 bases aligning to TRBD2. This CDR3 region has 15 residues. In germline, CDR1 is SGHNT, CDR2 YYREEE (reference sequence). V was pared by 0 bases and J by 6 bases, with 3 bases of the junction left unmatched. The CDR3 is CASSLDWTSGNEQFF. In nucleotides, the CDR3 is TGTGCCAGCAGCTTGGATTGGACTAGCGGCAATGAGCAGTTCTTC.

The chain combines TRBV5-4 with TRBJ2-2; TRBD1 matches 7 bases. Germline CDR1 SGHNT, CDR2 YYREEE (reference sequence). This CDR3 is 17 amino acids long. V gave up 9 bases and J gave up 0 bases; unmatched junction bases: 14. The DNA for the CDR3 is TGTGCCATACAGAGGGGGCCCGGAACGACGAACACCGGGGAGCTGTTTTTT. Translation gives CAIQRGPGTTNTGELFF.

The chain joins TRBV6-1 to TRBJ2-3; D is possibly TRBD2 (5 bases). The V end was cut by 6 bases, the J end by 5 bases, with 18 bases between. Germline lookup yields CDR1 MNHNS and CDR2 SASEGT. The length of the CDR3 is 15 residues. CDR3: CASRDPKEVKDTQYF. CDR3 in DNA: TGTGCCAGCAGAGACCCCAAGGAGGTAAAAGATACGCAGTATTTT.

This chain uses TRBV11-1 with TRBJ2-6; 7 nucleotides line up with TRBD2. This CDR3 contains 16 residues. Per germline, CDR1 SGHAT and CDR2 FQDESV (reference sequence). The V gene end was trimmed by 3 bases and the J gene end by 0 bases; junction bases not matched to a gene: 2. For the CDR3, the DNA is TGTGCCAGCAGCTTTACGGGAGGCTCTGGGGCCAACGTCCTGACTTTC. This encodes CASSFTGGSGANVLTF.

This clone was detected only once. This rearrangement joins TRBV25-1 to TRBJ2-2; TRBD2 matches at 10 bases. V was pared by 6 bases and J by 4 bases, with 5 bases of the junction left unmatched. The germline V gene has CDR1 MGHDK and CDR2 SYGVNS. CDR3 size: 15 residues. CDR3 in amino acids: CASSTSGTATGELFF. DNA of the CDR3: TGTGCCAGCAGCACTAGCGGGACGGCCACCGGGGAGCTGTTTTTT.

The chain has TRBV11-3 and TRBJ2-1; D perhaps matches TRBD2 (6 bases). The CDR3 is 14 amino acids. Deletions cut 4 bases from V and 4 bases from J, with 11 bases between. Germline CDR1 and CDR2: SGHNT and YENEEA. CDR3 sequence reads: CASSSRGTYNEQFF. CDR3 DNA sequence: TGTGCCAGCAGCTCACGGGGGACGTACAATGAGCAGTTCTTC.

V is TRBV30 and J is TRBJ2-3; 12 nucleotides match TRBD2. V gave up 1 base and J gave up 3 bases; unmatched junction bases: 8. Germline lookup yields CDR1 GTSNPN and CDR2 SVGIG (reference sequence). CDR3 length: 17 amino acids. For the CDR3, the DNA is TGTGCCTGGAGTGAATTAAGACTAGCGGGAGATACAGATACGCAGTATTTT. Amino acid sequence: CAWSELRLAGDTDTQYF.

This clone was counted only a few times. This chain links TRBV28 with TRBJ2-7, with a possible D match to TRBD1 (5 bases). The germline gives CDR1 MDHEN, CDR2 SYDVKM. Deletions cut 5 bases from V and 2 bases from J, with 13 bases between. The CDR3 runs 14 residues. CDR3 residues: CASSPPTVPYEQYF. In DNA form, the CDR3 reads TGTGCCAGCAGTCCCCCGACAGTACCCTACGAGCAGTACTTC.

The chain recombines TRBV28 with TRBJ2-1; either TRBD1 or TRBD2 may fit D (5 bases each). V was clipped by 8 bases and J by 1 base, with 12 bases between them. Germline assignment: CDR1 MDHEN and CDR2 SYDVKM. The CDR3 is 14 residues long. The CDR3 coding sequence is TGTGCCAGCGATGAGGGACGTTCCTACAATGAGCAGTTCTTC. Encoded protein: CASDEGRSYNEQFF. Full variable domain (outside the CDR3, taken from reference TRBV28 and TRBJ2-1): DVKVTQSSRYLVKRTGEKVFLECVQDMDHENMFWYRQDPGLGLRLIYFSYDVKMKEKGDIPEGYSVSREKKERFSLILESASTNQTSMYLCASDEGRSYNEQFFGPGTRLTVL.

V gene TRBV7-8 combines with J gene TRBJ2-5; TRBD2 agrees at 10 bases. The CDR3 extends over 17 amino acids. Germline V lookup: CDR1 SGHVS, CDR2 FQNEAQ. J lost 1 base, V lost 3 bases, and 8 bases had no gene match. Written as DNA, the CDR3 is TGTGCCAGCAGCTTTGGCGGCGGACTAGCGGTCCAAGAGACCCAGTACTTC. Translation gives CASSFGGGLAVQETQYF.

V usage is TRBV7-9 and J usage is TRBJ1-3; TRBD1 agrees at 10 bases. Germline CDR1 and CDR2: SEHNR and FQNEAQ (reference sequence). J was trimmed by 4 bases and V by 7 bases; bases with no gene match: 10. The CDR3 has 16 amino acids. This chain's CDR3 is CASTPGGQGFGNTIYF. The CDR3 nucleotides are TGTGCCAGCACCCCGGGGGGACAGGGGTTCGGAAACACCATATATTTT.

The chain employs TRBV7-9 and TRBJ1-5; TRBD1 matches at 7 bases. The CDR3 consists of 14 residues. Germline V lookup: CDR1 SEHNR, CDR2 FQNEAQ (reference sequence). V shed 5 bases, J shed 4 bases, and the junction held 5 bases outside the gene matches. The CDR3 DNA reads as TGTGCCAGCAGCCGACAGGGTGAGAATCAGCCCCAGCATTTT. This codes for CASSRQGENQPQHF.

The chain recombines TRBV29-1 with TRBJ2-1, with no clear D. The CDR3 loop spans 13 amino acids. Germline V gives CDR1 SQVTM, CDR2 ANQGSEA. V shed 6 bases and J shed 1 base, with 10 bases lying between them. CDR3 in DNA: TGCAGCGTCCCTCGGGCTTCCTACAATGAGCAGTTCTTC. Translating gives CSVPRASYNEQFF.

A few counts support this clone. This chain connects TRBV19 to TRBJ2-1; TRBD2 agrees at 8 bases. Germline V gene sequence: CDR1 LNHDA, CDR2 SQIVND (reference sequence). The CDR3 consists of 14 residues. V was clipped by 7 bases and J by 6 bases; unmatched bases: 8. The CDR3 sequence: CASMGLAGVNEQFF. Here the CDR3 DNA reads TGTGCCAGTATGGGGCTAGCGGGCGTCAATGAGCAGTTCTTC.

The V and J genes are TRBV6-1 and TRBJ2-3, with D unresolved. Germline CDR1 MNHNS, CDR2 SASEGT. The CDR3 is 12 residues long. The germline V and J ends were trimmed by 3 bases and 3 bases, with 4 bases remaining between them. CDR3 coding DNA: TGTGCCAGCAGTGACGTAACAGATACGCAGTATTTT. This codes for CASSDVTDTQYF.

The genes are TRBV18 and TRBJ1-1; D gene uncertain. This CDR3 is 13 amino acids long. Germline CDR1 reads KGHSH; CDR2 reads LQKENI. Trimming shortened V by 4 bases and J by 3 bases, and 9 bases separated the two germline ends. CDR3: CASSQRVYTEAFF. The CDR3 DNA reads as TGTGCCAGCTCACAACGGGTTTACACTGAAGCTTTCTTT.

This clone came up once. The genes are TRBV2 and TRBJ2-6, with TRBD2 matching 14 bases. With V trimmed by 2 bases and J by 2 bases, 5 bases remained unmatched. CDR3 size: 19 residues. Germline assignment: CDR1 SNHLY and CDR2 FYNNEI. The CDR3 region has the DNA TGTGCCAGCAGTGAATCGGGACTAGCGGGAGTAACTGGGGCCAACGTCCTGACTTTC. Translated: CASSESGLAGVTGANVLTF.

The chain recombines TRBV9 with TRBJ2-2; D remains unclear. The CDR3 is made up of 15 amino acids. V lost 0 bases and J lost 5, with 11 bases in between. In germline, CDR1 is SGDLS, CDR2 YYNGEE. CDR3 bases: TGTGCCAGCAGCGTAGCTGCGTTATTGACCGGGGAGCTGTTTTTT. Its translation: CASSVAALLTGELFF. The entire variable domain, with the rest obtained from reference TRBV9 and TRBJ2-2, is as follows: DSGVTQTPKHLITATGQRVTLRCSPRSGDLSVYWYQQSLDQGLQFLIQYYNGEERAKGNILERFSAQQFPDLHSELNLSSLELGDSALYFCASSVAALLTGELFFGEGSRLTVL.

The chain has TRBV4-1 and TRBJ1-4, with 7 bases matching TRBD1. Trimming cost V 4 bases and J 4 bases; bases outside gene matches: 9. CDR1 is MGHRA, CDR2 YSYEKL, per germline. This CDR3 contains 16 residues. The CDR3 protein is CASSPTRTGVNEKLFF. The CDR3 coding sequence is TGCGCCAGCAGCCCTACGCGGACAGGTGTTAATGAAAAACTGTTTTTT.

V gene TRBV28 combines with J gene TRBJ1-2; 8 positions match TRBD1. The germline CDR1 and CDR2 sequences are MDHEN and SYDVKM. V dropped 4 bases and J dropped 11; count of bases not matched to a gene: 9. This CDR3 spans 13 amino acids. CDR3 DNA: TGTGCCAGCAGTTCCCCGGACAGGGTACGTTACACCTTC. Translated, it gives CASSSPDRVRYTF.